The 29 T cell receptor beta chains below come from one sample, sequenced in a study of OX40 agonist ivuxolimab in advanced cancers. Assay used: immunoSEQ multiplex PCR; TCRdb lists only in-frame clones, some missing. The profile shows approximately 88,000 clones, about 88% of them singletons. This material consisted of CD4+ or CD8+ T cells sorted from blood, taken in a trial of the OX40 agonist ivuxolimab. Receptor source: an adult with an advanced solid tumor such as melanoma, head and neck, liver or kidney cancer.

This chain connects TRBV7-8 to TRBJ1-3; unclear D gene. CDR1 and CDR2 from the germline V gene are SGHVS and FQNEAQ. V lost 5 bases and J lost 4, with 15 bases in between. The CDR3 covers 15 residues. The CDR3 spells CASSAKGRQGNTIYF. The CDR3 DNA is TGTGCCAGCAGCGCAAAGGGTCGGCAGGGAAACACCATATATTTT.

A single count supports this clone. V and J are TRBV7-9 and TRBJ1-1; D remains ambiguous. V was pared by 4 bases and J by 0 bases, with 9 bases between. Germline V CDR1 and CDR2: SEHNR, FQNEAQ (reference sequence). CDR3 length equals 14 residues. CDR3 region: CASSSRHLNTEAFF. The DNA of the CDR3 is TGTGCCAGCAGCTCTCGACATTTGAACACTGAAGCTTTCTTT.

This clone was observed a single time. The rearrangement joins TRBV19 to TRBJ1-1; maybe TRBD1 (5 bases). Germline assignment: CDR1 LNHDA and CDR2 SQIVND (reference sequence). V dropped 7 bases and J dropped 7 bases, with 25 bases sitting between them. The CDR3 loop spans 16 amino acids. CDR3 DNA sequence: TGTGCCAGTAACCCGGTCCGGGCCACAGGATCAGGTGAAGCTTTCTTT. Protein: CASNPVRATGSGEAFF.

V and J are TRBV5-6 and TRBJ2-2; maybe TRBD1 (6 bases). The CDR3 loop spans 16 amino acids. CDR1 is SGHDT and CDR2 is YYEEEE in the germline V gene. V gave up 1 base and J gave up 4 bases, with 14 bases separating them. CDR3 sequence (DNA): TGTGCCAGCAGCTTGATTCAGGGGCCAATCACCGGGGAGCTGTTTTTT. It codes for CASSLIQGPITGELFF.

The chain employs TRBV14 and TRBJ1-2; TRBD1 agrees at 8 bases. Germline V gives CDR1 SGHDN, CDR2 FVKESK. The CDR3 contains 13 residues. V lost 4 bases and J lost 8; bases outside the gene matches: 6. The CDR3: CASSRTGPGGYTF. CDR3 DNA: TGTGCCAGCAGCCGGACAGGGCCAGGCGGCTACACCTTC.

The chain employs TRBV5-6 and TRBJ2-7; 8 bases agree with TRBD1. J lost 2 bases, V lost 4 bases, and 8 bases had no gene match. The CDR3 extends over 15 amino acids. Germline loops: CDR1 SGHDT, CDR2 YYEEEE. DNA of the CDR3: TGTGCCAGCAGCCTATCCGGACAGGGTACCTACGAGCAGTACTTC. This translates into CASSLSGQGTYEQYF.

The genes are TRBV7-9 and TRBJ2-2; maybe TRBD1 (5 bases). V gave up 2 bases and J gave up 0 bases, with 19 bases separating them. Germline CDR1 and CDR2: SEHNR and FQNEAQ (reference sequence). This CDR3 is built from 19 residues. CDR3 DNA sequence: TGTGCCAGCAGCTTACTCGACCGCACTATGGGGCCGAACACCGGGGAGCTGTTTTTT. Protein: CASSLLDRTMGPNTGELFF.

The CDR3 spells CASSRDRGGLDQPQHF. CDR3 in DNA: TGTGCCAGCAGCCGGGACAGGGGAGGACTCGATCAGCCCCAGCATTTT. The V call is TRBV6-6, the J call TRBJ1-5; 10 bases agree with TRBD1. The trim removed 6 bases at V and 5 bases at J, leaving 10 bases unmatched. This CDR3 is 16 amino acids long. Germline V gives CDR1 MNHNY, CDR2 SVGAGI (reference sequence).

This chain links TRBV6-4 with TRBJ2-1; D ambiguous. The germline V and J ends were trimmed by 6 bases and 5 bases, with 11 bases remaining between them. CDR3 length equals 13 residues. Germline-derived CDR1 and CDR2 are MRHNA and SNTAGT. The CDR3 spells CASSFGVDNEQFF. In DNA, the CDR3 is TGTGCCAGCAGCTTTGGGGTTGACAATGAGCAGTTCTTC.

This clone was recorded a few times. The chain links TRBV6-1 to TRBJ1-4; D remains unclear. From germline, CDR1 is MNHNS and CDR2 SASEGT. This CDR3 comprises 16 residues. Trimming stripped 0 bases from V and 6 bases from J, with 14 bases between. CDR3 sequence reads: CASSEALVGRDEKLFF. DNA of the CDR3: TGTGCCAGCAGTGAAGCGCTAGTAGGCCGAGATGAAAAACTGTTTTTT.

The CDR3 loop reads CASRDYRGGGNTIYF. CDR3 coding DNA: TGTGCCAGCAGAGACTACAGGGGTGGAGGAAACACCATATATTTT. V and J are TRBV6-5 and TRBJ1-3, with TRBD1 identical over 7 bases. The CDR3 spans 15 residues. Germline V gene lookup returns CDR1 MNHEY and CDR2 SVGAGI. The J segment lost 4 bases and the V segment lost 6 bases, leaving 9 bases of the junction unmatched.

This clone was detected only once. The V gene is TRBV18, the J gene TRBJ2-2; 10 bases line up with TRBD1. The CDR3 is made up of 16 amino acids. V lost 1 base to trimming and J lost 3 bases; unmatched junction nucleotides: 2. Germline assignment: CDR1 KGHSH and CDR2 LQKENI. The CDR3 protein is CASSPRQGADTGELFF. The CDR3 DNA sequence: TGTGCCAGCTCACCACGACAGGGGGCAGACACCGGGGAGCTGTTTTTT.

The V gene is TRBV7-7, the J gene TRBJ2-1; TRBD2 matches 13 bases. The germline V gene has CDR1 SSHAT and CDR2 FNYEAQ (reference sequence). CDR3 length: 16 amino acids. J gave up 5 bases and V 5 bases, and 6 bases lay outside the gene matches. In DNA form, the CDR3 reads TGTGCCAGCAGCCTCGCCGGGACTAGCGGGAACAATGAGCAGTTCTTC. This codes for CASSLAGTSGNNEQFF.

The J gene is TRBJ2-3, the V gene TRBV2; 10 nucleotides line up with TRBD2. The CDR3 is 15 residues long. V lost 8 bases, J lost 4 bases, and 9 bases stayed unmatched. Germline-derived CDR1 and CDR2 are SNHLY and FYNNEI. The CDR3 here is CASLASGGMPDTQYF. CDR3 nucleotide sequence: TGTGCCAGCCTCGCTAGCGGGGGTATGCCAGATACGCAGTATTTT. Based on the CDR3 plus reference TRBV2 and TRBJ2-3, the full variable domain is EPEVTQTPSHQVTQMGQEVILRCVPISNHLYFYWYRQILGQKVEFLVSFYNNEISEKSEIFDDQFSVERPDGSNFTLKIRSTKLEDSAMYFCASLASGGMPDTQYFGPGTRLTVL.

The chain uses TRBV7-6 and TRBJ2-3, with 8 bases lining up with TRBD2. The germline V gene encodes CDR1 SGHVS and CDR2 FNYEAQ. The CDR3 consists of 16 residues. V shed 5 bases, J shed 4 bases, and the junction held 11 bases outside the gene matches. The CDR3 loop reads CASSEQPGLVPDTQYF. The CDR3 bases are TGTGCCAGCAGCGAACAGCCGGGACTAGTACCAGATACGCAGTATTTT.

This chain links TRBV6-5 with TRBJ2-7, with no clear D. The ends were cut back, 0 bases at V and 4 bases at J, with 16 bases in the middle. CDR1 is MNHEY and CDR2 is SVGAGI in the germline V gene. This CDR3 has 16 amino acids. The CDR3 loop reads CASSYSGGGYGYEQYF. The CDR3 nucleotides are TGTGCCAGCAGTTACTCAGGTGGTGGTTACGGGTACGAGCAGTACTTC.

With regard to this clone: This CDR3 is also generated by other DNA sequences in the sample. This chain joins TRBV4-3 and TRBJ2-1; D is perhaps TRBD1 or TRBD2 (5 bases each). With 4 bases removed from V and 4 bases from J, the gap between germline ends came to 20 bases. The CDR3 length is 17 residues. Germline V lookup: CDR1 LGHNA, CDR2 YSLEER. CDR3 sequence reads: CASSPNARDGAYNEQFF. In nucleotides, the CDR3 is TGCGCCAGCAGCCCCAATGCCCGGGACGGAGCATACAATGAGCAGTTCTTC.

For this clone: The sample has other DNA sequences that encode this CDR3 too. This chain joins TRBV18 and TRBJ2-5, with D unclear. V was clipped by 2 bases and J by 5 bases, with 9 bases between them. This CDR3 is 13 amino acids long. In germline, CDR1 is KGHSH, CDR2 LQKENI. The CDR3 DNA reads as TGTGCCAGCTCACCAGGCGGTGGGGAGACCCAGTACTTC. It is translated as CASSPGGGETQYF.

This chain joins TRBV6-5 and TRBJ1-6; no clear D gene. This CDR3 is built from 12 residues. CDR1 is MNHEY and CDR2 is SVGAGI in the germline V gene. V lost 10 bases, J lost 10 bases, and 14 bases lay in between. CDR3 sequence reads: CATAAGSSPLHF. DNA of the CDR3: TGTGCCACCGCGGCCGGGTCCTCACCCCTCCACTTT.

In this sample, this clone turned up once. This chain connects TRBV7-9 to TRBJ2-5; tentatively, D is TRBD2 (6 bases). CDR1 is SEHNR, CDR2 FQNEAQ, per germline (reference sequence). The V end lost 1 base, the J end lost 1 base, and 10 bases lay between the germline ends. This CDR3 has 15 residues. The CDR3 DNA follows: TGTGCCAGCAGCTTAGAAGGGCGGGGCCAAGAGACCCAGTACTTC. Its protein product is CASSLEGRGQETQYF. Together with reference TRBV7-9 and TRBJ2-5, the CDR3 gives the full variable domain: DTGVSQNPRHKITKRGQNVTFRCDPISEHNRLYWYRQTLGQGPEFLTYFQNEAQLEKSRLLSDRFSAERPKGSFSTLEIQRTEQGDSAMYLCASSLEGRGQETQYFGPGTRLLVL.

The chain couples TRBV4-1 to TRBJ2-3; D is unresolved. The V end lost 1 base, the J end lost 2 bases, and 13 bases lay between the germline ends. Germline loops: CDR1 MGHRA, CDR2 YSYEKL. This CDR3 has 16 amino acids. The CDR3 region is CASSQGIVPSTDTQYF. DNA of the CDR3: TGCGCCAGCAGCCAAGGGATAGTCCCCTCCACAGATACGCAGTATTTT.

The chain links TRBV25-1 to TRBJ2-1; 7 bases are a match to TRBD1. The CDR3 has 14 amino acids. CDR1 and CDR2 (germline): MGHDK, SYGVNS. The V and J ends lost 6 bases and 3 bases, in that order; junction bases with no gene match: 5. CDR3 sequence (DNA): TGTGCCAGCAGAGACGGGACAGTCTACAATGAGCAGTTCTTC. Translation: CASRDGTVYNEQFF. Full variable domain (rest looked up from reference TRBV25-1 and TRBJ2-1): EADIYQTPRYLVIGTGKKITLECSQTMGHDKMYWYQQDPGMELHLIHYSYGVNSTEKGDLSSESTVSRIRTEHFPLTLESARPSHTSQYLCASRDGTVYNEQFFGPGTRLTVL.

The genes are TRBV7-8 and TRBJ2-2; D is possibly TRBD1 (5 bases). Trimming pared 5 bases from V and 5 bases from J, leaving 21 bases between. Germline CDR1 reads SGHVS; CDR2 reads FQNEAQ. The CDR3 sequence is 17 residues long. Here the CDR3 DNA reads TGTGCCAGCAGCCTTACCTCCGGCACAGGACGAACCGGGGAGCTGTTTTTT. This codes for CASSLTSGTGRTGELFF.

V is TRBV9 and J is TRBJ2-6, with 9 bases lining up with TRBD1. Germline CDR1 reads SGDLS; CDR2 reads YYNGEE. J was trimmed by 6 bases and V by 3 bases; bases with no gene match: 13. The CDR3 runs 18 residues. The CDR3, as DNA: TGTGCCAGCAGCGCGGACAGGGGATATGCACGCGAGGCCAACGTCCTGACTTTC. Encoded protein: CASSADRGYAREANVLTF.

This chain links TRBV6-1 with TRBJ2-2; TRBD1 matches 7 bases. Germline CDR1 and CDR2: MNHNS and SASEGT. With 6 bases clipped from V and 0 bases from J, the junction kept 4 bases outside the gene matches. The CDR3 is made up of 15 amino acids. CDR3 region: CASRPTGANTGELFF. The CDR3 DNA reads as TGTGCCAGCAGGCCCACAGGGGCGAACACCGGGGAGCTGTTTTTT.

This chain connects TRBV19 to TRBJ1-5; 8 nucleotides agree with TRBD1. The CDR3 sequence is 14 residues long. Germline CDR1 is LNHDA and CDR2 is SQIVND (reference sequence). The trim removed 4 bases at V and 11 bases at J, leaving 10 bases unmatched. The CDR3 DNA reads TGTGCCAGTAGTACCGGGACAGGTCAGGGGGCCCAGCATTTT. Translated: CASSTGTGQGAQHF.

The chain couples TRBV10-1 to TRBJ2-5, with D perhaps TRBD1 (5 bases). V lost 0 bases and J 1 base, leaving 21 bases between the germline ends. CDR1 and CDR2 (germline): WNHNN, SYGVQD (reference sequence). This CDR3 comprises 19 residues. Here the CDR3 reads CASSESVVSRGWSQETQYF. The DNA of the CDR3 is TGCGCCAGCAGTGAGTCGGTAGTCAGTAGGGGCTGGTCCCAAGAGACCCAGTACTTC.

The chain couples TRBV7-3 to TRBJ2-2; 12 positions match TRBD2. Trimming took 5 bases from V and 3 from J; bases not matched to a gene: 4. Germline V CDR1 and CDR2: SGHTA, FQGTGA. The CDR3 runs to 16 residues. The CDR3 DNA sequence: TGTGCCAGCAGCCCGGGACTAGCGGGTGACACCGGGGAGCTGTTTTTT. Protein sequence: CASSPGLAGDTGELFF.

V usage is TRBV27 and J usage is TRBJ2-5, with TRBD1 as a possible D gene (6 bases). In germline, CDR1 is MNHEY, CDR2 SMNVEV (reference sequence). Trimming took off 9 bases at V and 5 bases at J, with 10 bases between the two ends. The CDR3 runs 11 residues. CDR3 DNA: TGTGCCAGGGGGGCCGGGGAGACCCAGTACTTC. As protein: CARGAGETQYF.